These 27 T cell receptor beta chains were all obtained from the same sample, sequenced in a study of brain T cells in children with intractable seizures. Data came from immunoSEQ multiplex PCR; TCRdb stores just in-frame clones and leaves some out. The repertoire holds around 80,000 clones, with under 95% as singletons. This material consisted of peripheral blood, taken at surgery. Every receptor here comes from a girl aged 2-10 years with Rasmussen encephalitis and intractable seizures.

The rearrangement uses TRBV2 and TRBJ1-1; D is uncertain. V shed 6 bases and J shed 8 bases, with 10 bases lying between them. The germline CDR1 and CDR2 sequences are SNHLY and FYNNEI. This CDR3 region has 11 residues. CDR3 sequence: CASSVSIEAFF. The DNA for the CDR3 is TGTGCCAGCAGCGTCAGCATCGAAGCTTTCTTT.

DNA of the CDR3: TGTGCCACCAGTGGATCAGGGTATAGCAATCAGCCCCAGCATTTT. Protein sequence: CATSGSGYSNQPQHF. The V call is TRBV24-1, the J call TRBJ1-5, with D perhaps TRBD1 (5 bases). Trimming took off 5 bases at V and 0 bases at J, with 10 bases between the two ends. The CDR3 has 15 residues. Germline V CDR1 and CDR2: KGHDR, SFDVKD.

The CDR3 nucleotides read TGCGCCAGCAGCCCCAAGTGGGTACAAGAGACCCAGTACTTC. It translates to CASSPKWVQETQYF. The gene calls are TRBV5-1 and TRBJ2-5; D ambiguous. The V and J ends lost 4 bases and 2 bases respectively, with 12 bases between them. This CDR3 region has 14 residues. Germline values: CDR1 SGHRS, CDR2 YFSETQ.

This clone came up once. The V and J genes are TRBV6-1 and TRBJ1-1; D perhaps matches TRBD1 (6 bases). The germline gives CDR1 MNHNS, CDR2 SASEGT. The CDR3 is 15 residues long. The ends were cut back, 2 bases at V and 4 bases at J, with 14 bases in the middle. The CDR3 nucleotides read TGTGCCAGCAGTGAATTTCCGGACAGACTCACTGAAGCTTTCTTT. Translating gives CASSEFPDRLTEAFF.

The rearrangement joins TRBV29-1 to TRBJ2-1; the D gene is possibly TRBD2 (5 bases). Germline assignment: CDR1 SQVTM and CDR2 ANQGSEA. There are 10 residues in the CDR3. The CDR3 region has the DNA TGCAGTACTAGAACTCATGAGCAGTTCTTC. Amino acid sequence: CSTRTHEQFF.

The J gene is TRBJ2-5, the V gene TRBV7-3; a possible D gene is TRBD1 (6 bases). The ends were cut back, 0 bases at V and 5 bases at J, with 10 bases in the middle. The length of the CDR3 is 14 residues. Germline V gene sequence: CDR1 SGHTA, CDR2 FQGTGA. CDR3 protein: CASSLTGGAETQYF. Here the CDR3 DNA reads TGTGCCAGCAGCTTAACAGGGGGAGCGGAGACCCAGTACTTC.

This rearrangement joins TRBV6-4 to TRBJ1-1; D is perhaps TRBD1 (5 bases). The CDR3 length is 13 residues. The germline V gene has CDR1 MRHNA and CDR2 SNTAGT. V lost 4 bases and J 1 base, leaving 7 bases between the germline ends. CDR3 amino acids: CASSVDRNTEAFF. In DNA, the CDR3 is TGTGCCAGCAGTGTCGACAGGAACACTGAAGCTTTCTTT.

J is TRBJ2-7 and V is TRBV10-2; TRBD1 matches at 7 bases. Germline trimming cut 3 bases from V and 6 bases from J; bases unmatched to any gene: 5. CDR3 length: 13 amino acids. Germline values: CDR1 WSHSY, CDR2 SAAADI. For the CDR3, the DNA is TGCGCCAGCAGTGAACCCACAGGGGCCGAGCAGTACTTC. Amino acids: CASSEPTGAEQYF.

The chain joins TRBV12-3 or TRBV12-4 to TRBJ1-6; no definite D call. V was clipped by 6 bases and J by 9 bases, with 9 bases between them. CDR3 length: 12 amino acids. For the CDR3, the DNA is TGTGCCAGCAGCCCCGTCGGTTCACCCCTCCACTTT. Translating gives CASSPVGSPLHF.

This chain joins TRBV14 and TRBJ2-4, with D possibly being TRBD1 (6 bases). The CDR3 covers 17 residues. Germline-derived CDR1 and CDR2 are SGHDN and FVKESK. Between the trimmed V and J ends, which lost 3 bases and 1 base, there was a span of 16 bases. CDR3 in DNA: TGTGCCAGCAGCCATACAACAGGGATTTGGGCCAAAAACATTCAGTACTTC. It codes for CASSHTTGIWAKNIQYF.

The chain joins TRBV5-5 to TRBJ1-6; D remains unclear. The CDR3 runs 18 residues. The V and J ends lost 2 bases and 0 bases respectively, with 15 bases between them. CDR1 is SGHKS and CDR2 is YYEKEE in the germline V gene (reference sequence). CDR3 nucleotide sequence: TGTGCCAGCAGCTTCACCGATGGACGGAGCTCCTATAATTCACCCCTCCACTTT. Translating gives CASSFTDGRSSYNSPLHF.

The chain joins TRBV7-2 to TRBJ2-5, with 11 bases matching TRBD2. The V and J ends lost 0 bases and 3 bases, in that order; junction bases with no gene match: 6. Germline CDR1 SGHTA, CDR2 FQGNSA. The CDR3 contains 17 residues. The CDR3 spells CASSLAPIAGGKETQYF. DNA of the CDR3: TGTGCCAGCAGCTTAGCCCCCATAGCGGGGGGGAAAGAGACCCAGTACTTC.

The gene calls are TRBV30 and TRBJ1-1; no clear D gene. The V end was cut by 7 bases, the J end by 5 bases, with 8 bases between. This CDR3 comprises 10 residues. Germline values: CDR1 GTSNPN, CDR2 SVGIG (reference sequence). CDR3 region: CASILTEAFF. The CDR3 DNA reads TGTGCCTCTATCCTGACTGAAGCTTTCTTT. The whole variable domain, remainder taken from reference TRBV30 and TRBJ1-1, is SQTIHQWPATLVQPVGSPLSLECTVEGTSNPNLYWYRQAAGRGLQLLFYSVGIGQISSEVPQNLSASRPQDRQFILSSKKLLLSDSGFYLCASILTEAFFGQGTRLTVV.

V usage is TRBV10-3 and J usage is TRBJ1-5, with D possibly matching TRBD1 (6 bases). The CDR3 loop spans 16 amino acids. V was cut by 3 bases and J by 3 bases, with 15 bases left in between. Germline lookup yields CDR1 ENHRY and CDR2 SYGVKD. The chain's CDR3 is CAISDGAGAPNQPQHF. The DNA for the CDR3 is TGTGCCATCAGTGATGGAGCAGGGGCACCCAATCAGCCCCAGCATTTT.

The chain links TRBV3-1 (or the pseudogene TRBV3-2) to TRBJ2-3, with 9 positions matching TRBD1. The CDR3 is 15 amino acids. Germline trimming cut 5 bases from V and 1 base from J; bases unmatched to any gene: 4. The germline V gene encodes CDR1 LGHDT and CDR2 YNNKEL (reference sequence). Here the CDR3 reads CASSFRTGGTDTQYF. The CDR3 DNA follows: TGTGCCAGCAGCTTCCGGACAGGGGGCACAGATACGCAGTATTTT.

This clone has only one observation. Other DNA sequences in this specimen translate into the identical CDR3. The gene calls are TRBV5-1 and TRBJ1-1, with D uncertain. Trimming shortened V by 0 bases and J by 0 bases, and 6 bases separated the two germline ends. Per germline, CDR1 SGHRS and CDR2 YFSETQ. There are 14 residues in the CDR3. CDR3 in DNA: TGCGCCAGCAGCTTGGCCGTCATGAACACTGAAGCTTTCTTT. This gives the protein CASSLAVMNTEAFF.

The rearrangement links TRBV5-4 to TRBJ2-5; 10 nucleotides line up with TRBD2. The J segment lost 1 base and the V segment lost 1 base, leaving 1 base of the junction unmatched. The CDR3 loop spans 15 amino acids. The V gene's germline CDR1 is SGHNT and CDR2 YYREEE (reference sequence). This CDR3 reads CASSLTSGTQETQYF. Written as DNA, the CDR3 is TGTGCCAGCAGCTTGACTAGCGGGACCCAAGAGACCCAGTACTTC.

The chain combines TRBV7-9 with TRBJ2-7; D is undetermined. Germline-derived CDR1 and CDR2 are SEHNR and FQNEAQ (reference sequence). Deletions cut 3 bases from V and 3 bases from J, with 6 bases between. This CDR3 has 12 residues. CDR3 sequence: CASSFPGYEQYF. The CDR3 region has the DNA TGTGCCAGCAGCTTCCCTGGCTACGAGCAGTACTTC.

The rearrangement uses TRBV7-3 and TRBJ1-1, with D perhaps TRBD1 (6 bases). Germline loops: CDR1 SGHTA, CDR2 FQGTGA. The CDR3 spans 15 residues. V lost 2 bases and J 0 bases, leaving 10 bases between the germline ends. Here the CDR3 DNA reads TGTGCCAGCAGCTTATCAGGGGCGATGAACACTGAAGCTTTCTTT. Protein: CASSLSGAMNTEAFF.

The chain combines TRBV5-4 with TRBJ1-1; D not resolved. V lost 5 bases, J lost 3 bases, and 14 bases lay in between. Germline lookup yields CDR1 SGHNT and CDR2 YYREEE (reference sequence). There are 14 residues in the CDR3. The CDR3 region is CASSRFKADTEAFF. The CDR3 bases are TGTGCCAGCAGTCGCTTCAAGGCGGACACTGAAGCTTTCTTT.

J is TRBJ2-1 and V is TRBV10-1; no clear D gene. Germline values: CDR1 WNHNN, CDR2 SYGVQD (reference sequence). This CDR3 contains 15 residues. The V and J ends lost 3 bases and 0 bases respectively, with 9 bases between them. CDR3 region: CASSDLGSSYNEQFF. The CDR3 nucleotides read TGCGCCAGCAGTGATCTGGGAAGCTCCTACAATGAGCAGTTCTTC.

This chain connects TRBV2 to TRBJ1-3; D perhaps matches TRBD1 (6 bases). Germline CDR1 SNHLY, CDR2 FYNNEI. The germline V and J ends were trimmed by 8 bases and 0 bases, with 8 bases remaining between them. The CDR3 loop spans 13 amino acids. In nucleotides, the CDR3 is TGTGCCAGCGGGGGGCTCTCTGGAAACACCATATATTTT. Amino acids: CASGGLSGNTIYF.

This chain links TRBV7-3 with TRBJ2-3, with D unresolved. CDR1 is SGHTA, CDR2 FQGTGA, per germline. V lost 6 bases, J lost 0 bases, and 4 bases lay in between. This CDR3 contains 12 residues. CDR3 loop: CASSSSTDTQYF. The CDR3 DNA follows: TGTGCCAGCAGTTCTAGCACAGATACGCAGTATTTT.

This chain's CDR3 is CATSDSQDRNYEQYF. The CDR3 DNA reads TGTGCCACCAGTGATTCCCAGGACCGAAATTACGAGCAGTACTTC. The chain is built from TRBV24-1 and TRBJ2-7, with D hard to call. The germline V and J ends were trimmed by 2 bases and 4 bases, with 14 bases remaining between them. CDR1 and CDR2 (germline): KGHDR, SFDVKD. The CDR3 consists of 15 residues.

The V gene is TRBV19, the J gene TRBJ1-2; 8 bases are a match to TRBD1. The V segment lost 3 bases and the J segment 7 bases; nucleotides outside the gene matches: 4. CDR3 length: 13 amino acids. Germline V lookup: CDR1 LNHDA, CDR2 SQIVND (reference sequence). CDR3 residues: CASSMGTGRGYTF. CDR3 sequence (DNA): TGTGCCAGTAGTATGGGGACAGGACGTGGCTACACCTTC. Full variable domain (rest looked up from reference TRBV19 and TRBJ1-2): DGGITQSPKYLFRKEGQNVTLSCEQNLNHDAMYWYRQDPGQGLRLIYYSQIVNDFQKGDIAEGYSVSREKKESFPLTVTSAQKNPTAFYLCASSMGTGRGYTFGSGTRLTVV.

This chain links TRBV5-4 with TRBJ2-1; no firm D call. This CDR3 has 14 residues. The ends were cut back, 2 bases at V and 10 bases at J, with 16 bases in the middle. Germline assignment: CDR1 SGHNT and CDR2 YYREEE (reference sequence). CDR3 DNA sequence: TGTGCCAGCAGCTTTAGGCCCCCGGGTTGGGAGCAGTTCTTC. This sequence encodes CASSFRPPGWEQFF.

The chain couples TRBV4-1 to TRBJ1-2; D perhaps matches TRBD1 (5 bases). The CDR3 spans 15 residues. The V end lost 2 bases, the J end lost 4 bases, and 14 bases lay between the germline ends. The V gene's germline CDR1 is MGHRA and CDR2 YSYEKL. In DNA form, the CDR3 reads TGCGCCAGCAGCCAACCGACAGAAAGCCCCTATGGCTACACCTTC. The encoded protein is CASSQPTESPYGYTF.